This TCR beta chain was identified during a study of monozygotic twins with cystic fibrosis. Study background: Library input was 2.5 to 3.5 micrograms of fragmented DNA, with approximately 14 PCR cycles. Study-level results: The repertoire was suggested to be naive-dominated, clonality median about 0.0095.

V lost 2 bases, J lost 5 bases, and 15 bases lay in between. The length of the CDR3 is 15 residues. From germline, CDR1 is SGHAT and CDR2 FQNNGV. TCRdb's copy holds only in-frame clones and misses some; the assay was immunoSEQ multiplex PCR. The sample includes about 9,600 clones, approximately 91% of them seen just once. Note on this clone: Its antigen is not known.

This chain connects TRBV11-2 to TRBJ1-1; maybe TRBD1 (6 bases). Source material: blood. The origin of this receptor is a boy younger than 10 with cystic fibrosis. The CDR3 DNA is TGTGCCAGCAGCTTAAGGAAGGGGGTAGAAACTGAAGCTTTCTTT. This codes for CASSLRKGVETEAFF.